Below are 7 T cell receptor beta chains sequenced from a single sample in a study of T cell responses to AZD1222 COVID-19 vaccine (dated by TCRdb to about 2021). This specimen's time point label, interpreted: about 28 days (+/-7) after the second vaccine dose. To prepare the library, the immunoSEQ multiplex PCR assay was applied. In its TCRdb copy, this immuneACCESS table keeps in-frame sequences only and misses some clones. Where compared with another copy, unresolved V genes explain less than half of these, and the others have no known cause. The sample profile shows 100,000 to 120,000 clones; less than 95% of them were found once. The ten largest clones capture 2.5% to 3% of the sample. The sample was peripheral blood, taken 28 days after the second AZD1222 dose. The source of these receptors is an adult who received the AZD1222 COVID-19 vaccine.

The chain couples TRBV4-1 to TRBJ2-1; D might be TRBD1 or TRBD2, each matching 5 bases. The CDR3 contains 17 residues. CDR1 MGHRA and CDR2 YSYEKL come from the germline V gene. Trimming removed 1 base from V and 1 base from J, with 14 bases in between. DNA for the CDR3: TGCGCCAGCAGCCAAGGACCGGGACGGCCTTCCTACAATGAGCAGTTCTTC. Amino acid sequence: CASSQGPGRPSYNEQFF.

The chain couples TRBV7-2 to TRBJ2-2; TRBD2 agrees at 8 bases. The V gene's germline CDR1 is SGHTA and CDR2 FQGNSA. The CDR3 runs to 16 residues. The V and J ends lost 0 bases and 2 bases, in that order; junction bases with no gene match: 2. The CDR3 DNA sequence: TGTGCCAGCAGCTTAGCCAGCGGGGGTAACACCGGGGAGCTGTTTTTT. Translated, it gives CASSLASGGNTGELFF. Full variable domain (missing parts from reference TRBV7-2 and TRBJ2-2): GAGVSQSPSNKVTEKGKDVELRCDPISGHTALYWYRQSLGQGLEFLIYFQGNSAPDKSGLPSDRFSAERTGGSVSTLTIQRTQQEDSAVYLCASSLASGGNTGELFFGEGSRLTVL.

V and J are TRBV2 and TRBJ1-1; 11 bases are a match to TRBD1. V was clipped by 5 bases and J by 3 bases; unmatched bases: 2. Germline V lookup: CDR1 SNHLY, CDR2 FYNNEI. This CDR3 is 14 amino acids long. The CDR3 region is CASSTGQGDTEAFF. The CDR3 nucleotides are TGTGCCAGCAGTACGGGACAGGGGGACACTGAAGCTTTCTTT. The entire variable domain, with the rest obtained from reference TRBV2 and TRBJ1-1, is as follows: EPEVTQTPSHQVTQMGQEVILRCVPISNHLYFYWYRQILGQKVEFLVSFYNNEISEKSEIFDDQFSVERPDGSNFTLKIRSTKLEDSAMYFCASSTGQGDTEAFFGQGTRLTVV.

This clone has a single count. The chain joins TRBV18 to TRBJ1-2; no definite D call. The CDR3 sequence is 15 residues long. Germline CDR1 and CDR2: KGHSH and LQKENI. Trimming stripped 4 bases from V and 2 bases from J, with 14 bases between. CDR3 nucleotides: TGTGCCAGCTCACTCCGGCCCGAGGAAAACTATGGCTACACCTTC. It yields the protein CASSLRPEENYGYTF.

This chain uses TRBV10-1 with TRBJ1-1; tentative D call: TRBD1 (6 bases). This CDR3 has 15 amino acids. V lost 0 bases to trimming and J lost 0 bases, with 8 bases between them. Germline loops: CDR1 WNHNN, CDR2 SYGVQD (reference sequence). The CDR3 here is CASSESRGMNTEAFF. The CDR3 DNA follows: TGCGCCAGCAGTGAGTCCAGGGGAATGAACACTGAAGCTTTCTTT.

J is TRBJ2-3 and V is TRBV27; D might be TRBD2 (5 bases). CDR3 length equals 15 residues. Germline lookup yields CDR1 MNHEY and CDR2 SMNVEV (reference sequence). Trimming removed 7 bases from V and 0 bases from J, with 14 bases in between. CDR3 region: CASTPRRTSTDTQYF. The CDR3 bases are TGTGCCAGCACCCCCCGGCGGACTAGCACAGATACGCAGTATTTT.

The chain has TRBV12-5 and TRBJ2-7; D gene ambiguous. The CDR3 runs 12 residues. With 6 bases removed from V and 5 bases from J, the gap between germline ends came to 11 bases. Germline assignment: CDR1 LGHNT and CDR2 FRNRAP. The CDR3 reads CASGDAPHEQYF. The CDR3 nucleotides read TGTGCTAGTGGCGACGCCCCACACGAGCAGTACTTC.